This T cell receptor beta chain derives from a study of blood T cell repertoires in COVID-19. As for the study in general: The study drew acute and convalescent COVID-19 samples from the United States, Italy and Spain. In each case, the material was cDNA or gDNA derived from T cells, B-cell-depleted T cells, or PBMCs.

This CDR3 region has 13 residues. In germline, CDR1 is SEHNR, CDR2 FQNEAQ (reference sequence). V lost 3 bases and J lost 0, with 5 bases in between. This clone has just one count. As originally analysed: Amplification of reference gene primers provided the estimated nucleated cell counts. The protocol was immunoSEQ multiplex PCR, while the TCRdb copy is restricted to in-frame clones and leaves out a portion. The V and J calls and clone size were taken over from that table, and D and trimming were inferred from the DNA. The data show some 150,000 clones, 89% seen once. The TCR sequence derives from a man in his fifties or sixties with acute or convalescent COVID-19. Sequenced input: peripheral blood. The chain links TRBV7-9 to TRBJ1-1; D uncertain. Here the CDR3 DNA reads TGTGCCAGCAGCTTTGTCTTGAACACTGAAGCTTTCTTT. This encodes CASSFVLNTEAFF.